The following is a T cell receptor beta chain sequence with its context. Treatment meaning: oral pan-JAK inhibitor, 5-10 mg twice daily. Isolation of CD4+ and CD8+ T cells from PBMCs was achieved by sorting. The data derive from a study of CD8+ T cells in alopecia areata. Study background: Patients received oral tofacitinib, 5 to 10 mg twice daily, for moderate-to-severe alopecia areata.

Once RNA had been extracted, it was reverse transcribed into cDNA to act as the sequencing template. Sequenced by immunoSEQ multiplex PCR; TCRdb stores in-frame clones only, minus some. The sample contains fewer than 110,000 clones, 60% of which appear only once. CDR3 length equals 13 residues. Germline CDR1 reads SGHRS; CDR2 reads YFSETQ. V was pared by 0 bases and J by 7 bases, with 8 bases between. The sequence derives from a human donor with alopecia areata. The sample consisted of CD8+ T cells sorted from blood, taken at week 56, from a patient treated with tofacitinib. V usage is TRBV5-1 and J usage is TRBJ2-1, with unresolved D. The CDR3, as DNA: TGCGCCAGCAGCTTGGTAGCAGCTAATGAGCAGTTCTTC. Its protein is CASSLVAANEQFF.